These 3 T cell receptor beta chains came from one sample sequenced in a study of read filtering for tumor transcriptome and immune sequencing. Molecular barcoded adaptors covering alpha/delta and beta/gamma chains were used on approximately 440 ng RNA. Each CDR3 protein gets one entry after TCRdb re-called the reads with MiXCR. The table has about 46,000 distinct CDR3 sequences, over 9.5% seen once. The specimen sequenced was a population of CD138-negative cells sorted from bone marrow. These receptors all come from a donor at least 40 years old with multiple myeloma.

In its sample, this clonotype was seen many times. The V gene is TRBV20-1, the J gene TRBJ2-5; 8 nucleotides line up with TRBD1. The CDR3 length is 13 residues. With V trimmed by 4 bases and J by 3 bases, 4 bases remained unmatched. Germline loops: CDR1 DFQATT, CDR2 SNEGSKA (reference sequence). CDR3 in amino acids: CSAKKTGEETQYF. The CDR3 DNA reads as TGCAGTGCTAAGAAGACAGGGGAAGAGACCCAGTACTTC.

This clonotype was observed many times. An end of the junction differs from the germline gene, which may be a read error. The CDR3 DNA follows: TGTGCTAGCAGCTTAGTTGCGGTACCCTACAATGAGCAGTTCTTC. Translated, it gives CASSLVAVPYNEQFF. The gene calls are TRBV7-7 and TRBJ2-1; D is unresolved. There are 15 residues in the CDR3. Germline V gene sequence: CDR1 SSHAT, CDR2 FNYEAQ (reference sequence).

This clonotype was seen at least ten times. This chain connects TRBV5-5 to TRBJ2-7; D remains unclear. The germline V and J ends were trimmed by 0 bases and 3 bases, with 7 bases remaining between them. This CDR3 has 13 amino acids. The V gene's germline CDR1 is SGHKS and CDR2 YYEKEE (reference sequence). The CDR3 loop reads CASSLGIYYEQYF. For the CDR3, the DNA is TGTGCCAGCAGCTTGGGGATTTACTACGAGCAGTACTTC.